This entry concerns a single T cell receptor (beta chain). Its antigen is as yet unknown. The sample is drawn from a study of cytomegalovirus exposure and HLA in healthy donors. As for the study in general: The roughly 120 validation repertoires matched the roughly 670 first-cohort repertoires in platform, a later analysis reported.

Study-wide findings and caveats: Researchers catalogued about 160 TCR beta chains as cytomegalovirus-associated.

Here immunoSEQ multiplex PCR was the method, and the copy in TCRdb shows in-frame clones only, minus some. The table has 90,000 to 150,000 clones, roughly 88% seen once. CDR1 is MNHEY, CDR2 SVGAGI, per germline. This CDR3 is built from 12 residues. Trimming pared 6 bases from V and 3 bases from J, leaving 6 bases between. The chain has TRBV6-5 and TRBJ2-1; perhaps TRBD2 as D (6 bases). The receptor was derived from a woman younger than 35 in good health and CMV-seropositive. Sequenced material: PBMCs. The CDR3 nucleotides read TGTGCCAGCAGGGGGGGCTACAATGAGCAGTTCTTC. It encodes CASRGGYNEQFF.